In this sample, the clone carrying this T cell receptor beta chain turned up many times. Its target is not known. These data belong to a study of T cells after posttransplantation cyclophosphamide. Study conclusions and caveats: Donor CD8+ memory clones often dominated recipient blood repertoires at later times. Skin or GI-infiltrating T cells shared few TRB sequences with blood.

The germline gives CDR1 SGDLS, CDR2 YYNGEE. The CDR3 covers 14 residues. The V gene lost 0 bases and the J gene lost 3 bases, with 9 bases spanning the gap. Using immunoSEQ multiplex PCR, the repertoire was profiled, and TCRdb retains in-frame clones only, with some absent. The data show 3,500 to 4,500 clones, none appearing only once, with 10% to 15% held by the ten largest. Treatment was busulfan-fludarabine conditioning, a marrow graft, and cyclophosphamide on days +3 and +4. V gene TRBV9 combines with J gene TRBJ1-1; D is undetermined. This sequence originates from a female patient aged 18 to 35 who received an allogeneic stem cell transplant from an unrelated donor, was CMV-positive, and had acute GVHD only. The graft donor may have given rise to some T cells. The sequences come from PBMCs, collected after allogeneic stem cell transplant with posttransplant cyclophosphamide. The CDR3 DNA is TGTGCCAGCAGCGTAGTTGGGAGTGACACTGAAGCTTTCTTT. It translates to CASSVVGSDTEAFF.